These 22 T cell receptor beta chains originate from one sample sequenced in a study of blood T cell repertoires in COVID-19 (TCRdb year 2020). The library relied on the immunoSEQ multiplex PCR assay. TCRdb stores this immuneACCESS table with in-frame sequences only. Part of the clones is absent; in the studies checked, under half of the shortfall reflects unresolved V genes, and no reason is known for the rest. This sample comprises approximately 340,000 clones, roughly 90% of them detected only once. Of the sample, around 9.9% falls within the top ten clones. The sequencing input was peripheral blood. The receptors derive from a man aged 25-40 years with COVID-19, enrolled during active disease.

CDR3 sequence reads: CASSEMGQNYGYTF. Here the CDR3 DNA reads TGTGCCAGCAGTGAAATGGGGCAGAACTATGGCTACACCTTC. The chain carries TRBV6-1 and TRBJ1-2, with a weak D call TRBD1 (5 bases). V lost 2 bases and J lost 2, with 9 bases in between. Germline CDR1 MNHNS, CDR2 SASEGT. The CDR3 length is 14 residues.

CDR3 amino acids: CASSPRQGPGPTGYTF. The CDR3, as DNA: TGTGCCAGCAGCCCAAGACAGGGGCCAGGGCCCACTGGCTACACCTTC. This chain connects TRBV9 to TRBJ1-2; 8 bases line up with TRBD1. Germline V gene data show CDR1 as SGDLS and CDR2 as YYNGEE. CDR3 length: 16 amino acids. Trimming removed 4 bases from V and 7 bases from J; junction bases left unmatched: 15.

This sequence joins TRBV7-2 and TRBJ2-6; tentatively, D is TRBD1 (6 bases). The CDR3 consists of 19 residues. From germline, CDR1 is SGHTA and CDR2 FQGNSA. V lost 1 base and J lost 0, with 16 bases in between. This CDR3 reads CASSLVASGASSGANVLTF. The CDR3 DNA is TGTGCCAGCAGCTTAGTAGCTTCAGGGGCGAGCTCTGGGGCCAACGTCCTGACTTTC.

The chain recombines TRBV24-1 with TRBJ2-1; no clear D gene. Germline V gene sequence: CDR1 KGHDR, CDR2 SFDVKD. This CDR3 spans 16 amino acids. Between the trimmed V and J ends, which lost 4 bases and 0 bases, there was a span of 12 bases. The CDR3 DNA follows: TGTGCCACCAGTGACCGAACACTACACTCCTACAATGAGCAGTTCTTC. It encodes CATSDRTLHSYNEQFF.

About this clone itself: Other DNA sequences in this specimen translate into the identical CDR3. V usage is TRBV29-1 and J usage is TRBJ1-5; 8 bases are shared with TRBD1. The germline gives CDR1 SQVTM, CDR2 ANQGSEA. Trimming took 6 bases from V and 4 from J; bases not matched to a gene: 2. This CDR3 has 12 residues. The CDR3 sequence is CSVGQGNQPQHF. The CDR3 coding sequence is TGCAGCGTAGGACAGGGAAATCAGCCCCAGCATTTT.

This chain connects TRBV18 to TRBJ1-1; 7 bases match TRBD1. With V trimmed by 3 bases and J by 7 bases, 5 bases remained unmatched. Germline V gives CDR1 KGHSH, CDR2 LQKENI. The CDR3 spans 13 residues. CDR3 bases: TGTGCCAGCTCACCGATGACAGGGCGTGAAGCTTTCTTT. Its translation: CASSPMTGREAFF.

The chain employs TRBV30 and TRBJ1-3; D gene ambiguous. Trimming left V 3 bases short and J 4 bases short, with 7 bases between. Germline-derived CDR1 and CDR2 are GTSNPN and SVGIG (reference sequence). There are 12 residues in the CDR3. The CDR3 region has the DNA TGTGCCTGGAGAGAGGAAGGAAACACCATATATTTT. Its translation is CAWREEGNTIYF.

The chain is built from TRBV6-2 or TRBV6-3 and TRBJ2-3, with TRBD2 matching 12 bases. The germline CDR1 and CDR2 sequences are MNHEY and SVGEGT. CDR3 length: 19 residues. The trim removed 5 bases at V and 1 base at J, leaving 13 bases unmatched. Here the CDR3 DNA reads TGTGCCAGCAGTCCCCCATACGGGACTAGCGGGTACGGCACAGATACGCAGTATTTT. Residues: CASSPPYGTSGYGTDTQYF.

V gene TRBV24-1 combines with J gene TRBJ1-5; a weak D match, TRBD1 (5 bases). The CDR3 covers 14 residues. CDR1 KGHDR and CDR2 SFDVKD come from the germline V gene. V gave up 4 bases and J gave up 5 bases, with 11 bases separating them. The CDR3 is CATSEGGNYQPQHF. The CDR3 DNA reads TGTGCCACCAGTGAGGGGGGGAACTATCAGCCCCAGCATTTT.

The V gene is TRBV3-1 (or the pseudogene TRBV3-2), the J gene TRBJ1-2; possibly TRBD1 for D (5 bases). The CDR3 is made up of 16 amino acids. V was clipped by 2 bases and J by 0 bases, with 13 bases between them. Germline V CDR1 and CDR2: LGHDT, YNNKEL (reference sequence). The CDR3 region is CASSQSPTGPNYGYTF. CDR3 sequence (DNA): TGTGCCAGCAGCCAATCCCCCACAGGACCTAACTATGGCTACACCTTC.

This rearrangement joins TRBV28 to TRBJ2-7, with D possibly being TRBD1 (5 bases). The CDR3 is made up of 14 amino acids. Germline V gene lookup returns CDR1 MDHEN and CDR2 SYDVKM. V was trimmed by 9 bases and J by 0 bases, leaving 15 bases between them. The CDR3 reads CASKLTVSSYEQYF. CDR3 nucleotide sequence: TGTGCCAGTAAATTGACAGTAAGCTCCTACGAGCAGTACTTC.

The rearrangement links TRBV28 to TRBJ2-6; TRBD1 might be the D (5 bases). CDR3 length: 16 amino acids. From germline, CDR1 is MDHEN and CDR2 SYDVKM. The V end lost 0 bases, the J end lost 4 bases, and 10 bases lay between the germline ends. DNA for the CDR3: TGTGCCAGCAGTTTATGGGACACCTCAGGGGCCAACGTCCTGACTTTC. This sequence encodes CASSLWDTSGANVLTF.

The chain is built from TRBV15 and TRBJ1-1; D is uncertain. V lost 0 bases, J lost 4 bases, and 12 bases lay in between. Germline V CDR1 and CDR2: LNHNV, YYDKDF (reference sequence). The CDR3 loop spans 15 amino acids. The CDR3 DNA is TGTGCCACCAGCAGAGATTTTAGATCAGGCACTGAAGCTTTCTTT. This gives the protein CATSRDFRSGTEAFF.

The chain carries TRBV28 and TRBJ2-3; 16 bases fit TRBD2. J was trimmed by 2 bases and V by 1 base; bases with no gene match: 9. This CDR3 has 20 amino acids. From germline, CDR1 is MDHEN and CDR2 SYDVKM. Here the CDR3 reads CASSLYEGLAGGPLTDTQYF. The CDR3 nucleotides are TGTGCCAGCAGTTTATATGAGGGACTAGCGGGAGGGCCCCTCACAGATACGCAGTATTTT.

This clone came up once. V is TRBV6-6 and J is TRBJ2-7; 9 nucleotides agree with TRBD2. Trimming cost V 5 bases and J 2 bases; bases outside gene matches: 13. Germline values: CDR1 MNHNY, CDR2 SVGAGI (reference sequence). This CDR3 is built from 17 residues. The CDR3 sequence: CASSPTGLAGSTYEQYF. CDR3 DNA: TGTGCCAGCAGTCCTACGGGGCTAGCGGGATCTACCTACGAGCAGTACTTC.

This clone has only one observation. The J gene is TRBJ2-1, the V gene TRBV19, with TRBD2 matching 7 bases. From germline, CDR1 is LNHDA and CDR2 SQIVND (reference sequence). J was trimmed by 2 bases and V by 3 bases; bases with no gene match: 4. There are 15 residues in the CDR3. The CDR3 DNA is TGTGCCAGTAGTATGTTGGGGGGGGCCTACAATGAGCAGTTCTTC. As protein: CASSMLGGAYNEQFF.

V is TRBV19 and J is TRBJ2-3, with D maybe TRBD2 (6 bases). The CDR3 sequence is 14 residues long. CDR1 is LNHDA, CDR2 SQIVND, per germline (reference sequence). V gave up 4 bases and J gave up 14 bases, with 22 bases separating them. The CDR3 nucleotides read TGTGCCAGTAGTACCTACCACGGGACTCCCCCCCGGTATTTT. This gives the protein CASSTYHGTPPRYF.

CDR3 nucleotides: TGTGCCAGCAGTTTCGGGGGACCTAATGAAAAACTGTTTTTT. Its translation: CASSFGGPNEKLFF. The gene calls are TRBV27 and TRBJ1-4, with D possibly matching TRBD1 (5 bases). Trimming shortened V by 3 bases and J by 3 bases, and 8 bases separated the two germline ends. The germline V gene encodes CDR1 MNHEY and CDR2 SMNVEV (reference sequence). The CDR3 has 14 amino acids. The whole variable domain, remainder taken from reference TRBV27 and TRBJ1-4, is EAQVTQNPRYLITVTGKKLTVTCSQNMNHEYMSWYRQDPGLGLRQIYYSMNVEVTDKGDVPEGYKVSRKEKRNFPLILESPSPNQTSLYFCASSFGGPNEKLFFGSGTQLSVL.

The chain couples TRBV3-1 (or the pseudogene TRBV3-2) to TRBJ2-7; no definite D call. Trimming cost V 5 bases and J 3 bases, with 17 bases left between them. Germline V lookup: CDR1 LGHDT, CDR2 YNNKEL (reference sequence). The CDR3 runs to 15 residues. CDR3 in DNA: TGTGCCAGCAGCGCCCTCAACGTCCCCTACTACGAGCAGTACTTC. Its protein product is CASSALNVPYYEQYF.

The CDR3 region has the DNA TGTGCCAGCTCACCAGGCCGTGAGCAGTACTTC. This encodes CASSPGREQYF. This chain connects TRBV18 to TRBJ2-7; D remains ambiguous. Germline V gene data show CDR1 as KGHSH and CDR2 as LQKENI. Between the trimmed V and J ends, which lost 2 bases and 7 bases, there was a span of 6 bases. This CDR3 contains 11 residues.

The J gene is TRBJ2-2, the V gene TRBV27; 8 bases align to TRBD2. CDR3 length: 14 residues. With 7 bases clipped from V and 4 bases from J, the junction kept 5 bases outside the gene matches. CDR1 and CDR2 from the germline V gene are MNHEY and SMNVEV (reference sequence). The DNA for the CDR3 is TGTGCCAGCATGGGACTAGTCGGCACCGGGGAGCTGTTTTTT. The encoded protein is CASMGLVGTGELFF.

This clone came up once. The chain employs TRBV29-1 and TRBJ1-4; 8 nucleotides align to TRBD1. V lost 5 bases, J lost 13 bases, and 9 bases stayed unmatched. The CDR3 is 12 amino acids. Germline CDR1 reads SQVTM; CDR2 reads ANQGSEA. The CDR3 bases are TGCAGCGTTATCCTCACAGGGGGGATACTGTTTTTT. Translating gives CSVILTGGILFF.